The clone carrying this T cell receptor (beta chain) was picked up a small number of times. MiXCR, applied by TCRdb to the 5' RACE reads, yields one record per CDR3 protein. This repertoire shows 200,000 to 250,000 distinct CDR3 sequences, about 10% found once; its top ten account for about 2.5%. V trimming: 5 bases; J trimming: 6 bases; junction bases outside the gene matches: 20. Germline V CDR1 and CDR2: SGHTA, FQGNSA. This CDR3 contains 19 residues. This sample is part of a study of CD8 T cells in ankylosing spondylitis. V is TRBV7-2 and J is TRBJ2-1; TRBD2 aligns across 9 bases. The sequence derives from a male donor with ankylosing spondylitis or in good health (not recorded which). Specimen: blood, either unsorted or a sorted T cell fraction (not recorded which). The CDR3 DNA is TGTGCCAGCAGCCTCGCGCGTTGGGTGACCGGCGGGGGGGCCAATGAGCAGTTCTTC. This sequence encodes CASSLARWVTGGGANEQFF.